This TCR beta chain comes out of a study of T cells in Graves' hyperthyroidism and ophthalmopathy. The ends were cut back, 2 bases at V and 0 bases at J, with 8 bases in the middle. Germline V gives CDR1 MNHEY, CDR2 SMNVEV (reference sequence). The CDR3 extends over 15 amino acids. This clonotype was seen more than once but under ten times. Amplified TCR beta CDR3 regions derived from RNA transcripts. Carried out on the TCR CDR3, a first-round RT-PCR used the HTBI primer set. TCRdb reprocessed the multiplex PCR reads via MiXCR and lists one record per CDR3 protein. The repertoire holds approximately 710,000 distinct CDR3 sequences, roughly 17% seen once, with around 15% in the top ten.

This chain uses TRBV27 with TRBJ1-5; D unclear. The origin of this receptor is a man aged 45-65 years with Graves' hyperthyroidism. Input material: blood. Here the CDR3 reads CASSLVKTSNQPQHF. In nucleotides, the CDR3 is TGTGCCAGCAGTTTAGTAAAAACTAGCAATCAGCCCCAGCATTTT.